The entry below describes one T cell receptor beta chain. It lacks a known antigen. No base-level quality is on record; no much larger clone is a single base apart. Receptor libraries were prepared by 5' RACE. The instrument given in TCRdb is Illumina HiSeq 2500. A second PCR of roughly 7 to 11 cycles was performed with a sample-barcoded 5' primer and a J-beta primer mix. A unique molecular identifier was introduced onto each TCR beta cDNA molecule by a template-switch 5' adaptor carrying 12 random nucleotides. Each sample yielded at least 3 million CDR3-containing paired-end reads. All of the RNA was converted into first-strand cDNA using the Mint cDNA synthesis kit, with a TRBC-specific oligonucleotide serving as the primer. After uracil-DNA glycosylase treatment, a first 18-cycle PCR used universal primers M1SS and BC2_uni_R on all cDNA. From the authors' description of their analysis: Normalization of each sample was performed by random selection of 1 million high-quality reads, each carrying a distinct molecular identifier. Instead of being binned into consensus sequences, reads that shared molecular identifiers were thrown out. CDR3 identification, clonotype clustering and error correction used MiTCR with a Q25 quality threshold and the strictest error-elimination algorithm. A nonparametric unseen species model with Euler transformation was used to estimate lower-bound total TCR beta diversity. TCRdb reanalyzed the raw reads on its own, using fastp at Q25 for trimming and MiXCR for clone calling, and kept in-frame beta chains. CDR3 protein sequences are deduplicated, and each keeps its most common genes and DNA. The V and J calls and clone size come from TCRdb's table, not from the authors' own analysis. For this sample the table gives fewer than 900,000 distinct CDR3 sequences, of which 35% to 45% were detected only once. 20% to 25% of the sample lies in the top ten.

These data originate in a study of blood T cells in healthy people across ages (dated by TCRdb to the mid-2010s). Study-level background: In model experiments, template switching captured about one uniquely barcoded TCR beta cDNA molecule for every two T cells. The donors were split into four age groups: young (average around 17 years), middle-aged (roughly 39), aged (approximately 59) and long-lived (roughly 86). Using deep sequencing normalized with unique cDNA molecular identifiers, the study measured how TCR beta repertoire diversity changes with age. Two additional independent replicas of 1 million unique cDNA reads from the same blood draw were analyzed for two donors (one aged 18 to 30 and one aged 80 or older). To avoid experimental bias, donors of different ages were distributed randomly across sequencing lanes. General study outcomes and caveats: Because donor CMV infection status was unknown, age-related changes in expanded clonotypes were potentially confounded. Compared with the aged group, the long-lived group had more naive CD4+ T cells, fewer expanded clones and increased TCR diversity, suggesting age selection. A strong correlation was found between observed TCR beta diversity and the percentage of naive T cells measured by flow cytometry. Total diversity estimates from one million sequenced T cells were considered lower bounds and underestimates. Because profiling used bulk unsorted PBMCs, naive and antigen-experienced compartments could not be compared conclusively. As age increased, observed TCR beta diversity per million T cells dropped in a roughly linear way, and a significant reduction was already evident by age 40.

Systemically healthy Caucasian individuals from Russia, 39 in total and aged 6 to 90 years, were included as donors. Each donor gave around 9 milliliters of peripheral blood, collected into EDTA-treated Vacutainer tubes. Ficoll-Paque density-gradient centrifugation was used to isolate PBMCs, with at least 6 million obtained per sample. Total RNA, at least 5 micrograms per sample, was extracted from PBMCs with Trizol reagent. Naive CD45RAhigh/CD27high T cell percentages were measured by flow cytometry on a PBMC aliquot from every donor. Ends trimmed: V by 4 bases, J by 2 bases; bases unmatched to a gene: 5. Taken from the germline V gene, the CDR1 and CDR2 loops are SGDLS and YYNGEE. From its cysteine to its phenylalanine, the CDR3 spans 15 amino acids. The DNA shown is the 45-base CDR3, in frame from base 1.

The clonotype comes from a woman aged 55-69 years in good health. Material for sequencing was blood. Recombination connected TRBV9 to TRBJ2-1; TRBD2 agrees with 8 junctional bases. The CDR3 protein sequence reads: CASSSAGDAYNEQFF. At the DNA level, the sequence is TGTGCCAGCAGCTCAGCGGGGGACGCCTACAATGAGCAGTTCTTC.